Sequencing of this T cell receptor beta chain was carried out in a study of blood T cell repertoires in COVID-19. In the original processing: Amplification with reference gene primers provided the estimates of nucleated cell counts. The method was immunoSEQ multiplex PCR; TCRdb's version includes in-frame clones alone and lacks a portion of them. V and J calls and clone size come straight from that table; D and trimming were deduced from the DNA. The sample consists of around 220,000 clones, around 87% of them appearing once. This CDR3 comprises 14 residues. From germline, CDR1 is LNHDA and CDR2 SQIVND (reference sequence). Trimming took 4 bases from V and 4 from J; bases not matched to a gene: 5.

The J gene is TRBJ1-1, the V gene TRBV19; TRBD1 aligns across 8 bases. The source of this sequence is a woman between 45 and 65 years old with COVID-19, enrolled during active disease. The sample taken for sequencing was peripheral blood. For the CDR3, the DNA is TGTGCCAGTAGTAGTACAGGGGGGGGCACTGAAGCTTTCTTT. Amino acid sequence: CASSSTGGGTEAFF.